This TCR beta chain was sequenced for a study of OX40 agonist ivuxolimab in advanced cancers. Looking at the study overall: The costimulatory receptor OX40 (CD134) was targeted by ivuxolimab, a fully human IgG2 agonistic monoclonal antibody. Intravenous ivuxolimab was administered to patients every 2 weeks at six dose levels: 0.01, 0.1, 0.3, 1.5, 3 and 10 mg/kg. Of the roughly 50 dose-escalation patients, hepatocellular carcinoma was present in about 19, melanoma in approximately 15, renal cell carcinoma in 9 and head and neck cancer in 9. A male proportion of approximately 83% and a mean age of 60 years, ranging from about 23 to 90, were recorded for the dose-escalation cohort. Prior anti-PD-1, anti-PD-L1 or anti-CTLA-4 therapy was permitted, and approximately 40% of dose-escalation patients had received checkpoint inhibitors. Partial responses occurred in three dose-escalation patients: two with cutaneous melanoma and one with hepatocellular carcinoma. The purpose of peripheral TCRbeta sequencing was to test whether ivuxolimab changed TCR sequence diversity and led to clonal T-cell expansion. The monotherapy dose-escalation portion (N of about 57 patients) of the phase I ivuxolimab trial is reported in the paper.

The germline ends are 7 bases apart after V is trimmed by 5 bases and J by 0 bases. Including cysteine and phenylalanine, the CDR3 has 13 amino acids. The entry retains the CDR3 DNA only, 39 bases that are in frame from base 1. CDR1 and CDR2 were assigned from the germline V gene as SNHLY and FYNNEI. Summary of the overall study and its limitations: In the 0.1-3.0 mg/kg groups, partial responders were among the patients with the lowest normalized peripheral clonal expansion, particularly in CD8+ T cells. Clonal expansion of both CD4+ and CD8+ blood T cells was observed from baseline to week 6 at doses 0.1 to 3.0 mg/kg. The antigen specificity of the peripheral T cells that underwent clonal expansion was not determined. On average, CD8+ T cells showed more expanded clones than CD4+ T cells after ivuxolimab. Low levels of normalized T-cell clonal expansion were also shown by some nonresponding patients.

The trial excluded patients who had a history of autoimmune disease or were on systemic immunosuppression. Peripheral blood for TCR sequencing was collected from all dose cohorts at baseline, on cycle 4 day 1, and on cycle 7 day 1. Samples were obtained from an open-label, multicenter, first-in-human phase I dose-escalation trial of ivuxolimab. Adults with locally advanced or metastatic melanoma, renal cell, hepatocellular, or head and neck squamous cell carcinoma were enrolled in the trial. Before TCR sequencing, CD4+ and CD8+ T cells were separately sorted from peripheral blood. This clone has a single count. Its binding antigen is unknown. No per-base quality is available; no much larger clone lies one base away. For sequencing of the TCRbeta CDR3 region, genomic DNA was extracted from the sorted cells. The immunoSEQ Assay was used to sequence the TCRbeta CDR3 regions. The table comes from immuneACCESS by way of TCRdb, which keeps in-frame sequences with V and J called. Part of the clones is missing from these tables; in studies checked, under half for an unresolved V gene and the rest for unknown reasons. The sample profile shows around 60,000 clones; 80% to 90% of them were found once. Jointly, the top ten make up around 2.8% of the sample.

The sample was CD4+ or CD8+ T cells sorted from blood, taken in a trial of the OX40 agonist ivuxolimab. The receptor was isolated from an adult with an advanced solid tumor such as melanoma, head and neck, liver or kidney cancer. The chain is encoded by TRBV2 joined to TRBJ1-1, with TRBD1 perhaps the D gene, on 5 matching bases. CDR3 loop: CASSRGVNTEAFF. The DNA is TGTGCCAGCAGTCGGGGGGTGAACACTGAAGCTTTCTTT.